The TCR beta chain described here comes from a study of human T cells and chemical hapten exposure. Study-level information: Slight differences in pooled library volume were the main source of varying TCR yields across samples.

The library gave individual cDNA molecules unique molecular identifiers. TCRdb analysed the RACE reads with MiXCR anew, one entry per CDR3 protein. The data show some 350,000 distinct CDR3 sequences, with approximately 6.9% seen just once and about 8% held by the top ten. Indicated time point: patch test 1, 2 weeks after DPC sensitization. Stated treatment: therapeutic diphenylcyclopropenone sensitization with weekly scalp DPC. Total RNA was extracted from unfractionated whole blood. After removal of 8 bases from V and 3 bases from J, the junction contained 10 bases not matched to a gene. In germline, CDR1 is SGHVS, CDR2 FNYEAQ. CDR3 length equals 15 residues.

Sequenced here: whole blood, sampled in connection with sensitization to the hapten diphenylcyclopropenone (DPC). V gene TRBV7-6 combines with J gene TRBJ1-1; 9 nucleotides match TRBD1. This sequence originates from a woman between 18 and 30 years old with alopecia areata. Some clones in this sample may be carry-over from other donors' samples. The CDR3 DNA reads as TGTGCCAGCGGCCGGGACAGGGCAATAGACACTGAAGCTTTCTTT. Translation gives CASGRDRAIDTEAFF.